There are many counts of the clone carrying this TCR beta chain. What it binds is not known. Germline V gene data show CDR1 as MNHEY and CDR2 as SVGEGT. The CDR3 is 14 amino acids. V dropped 7 bases and J dropped 2 bases, with 12 bases sitting between them. An equimolar mix of two oligonucleotides served as the beta constant-region primer for TRBC1 and TRBC2. Ligated cDNA was amplified by four rounds of PCR with nested alpha and beta constant-region primers and SP2. Via MiXCR, TCRdb re-called the UMI-ligation and nested PCR reads, giving one row per CDR3 protein. Of 140,000 to 150,000 distinct CDR3 sequences in the sample, over 20% were seen once. The source of the sample is a study of naive and memory T cell subsets. Study-wide results and caveats: Over 85% of naive TCR sequences appeared only once, unlike memory subsets. A few larger clonotypes appeared in naive repertoires, especially CD8, possibly memory cells re-expressing CD45RA.

CMV status came from CD4+ T cell IFNgamma after overnight CMV lysate stimulation of fresh PBMCs. Cells stained for CD3, CD4, CD8, CD45RA, CD27 and viability were sorted into four CD45RA/CD27 subsets. The chain links TRBV6-2 or TRBV6-3 to TRBJ2-1; no definite D call. This TCR was sampled from a human donor in good health. Sequencing used naive CD4+ T cells from blood. The CDR3 is CASKEVPAYNEQFF. CDR3 in DNA: TGTGCCAGCAAAGAGGTTCCCGCCTACAATGAGCAGTTCTTC.